Listed below are T cell receptor beta chains from one sample, sequenced in a study of T cell responses to AZD1222 COVID-19 vaccine. Sequencing was performed with immunoSEQ multiplex PCR; in TCRdb, only in-frame clones are kept and a portion is missing. The sample has 150,000 to 160,000 clones; more than 85% are singletons. The specimen was peripheral blood, collected after recovery from COVID-19. The receptors come from an adult who had recovered from COVID-19. Both conserved end residues are part of each CDR3. The D gene is left open where the match is weak. Clone sizes are given selectively: once, few, many, or a class where the clone is expanded.

>TRBJ1-1|TRBV5-4|NA|NA
TGTGCCAGCAGCTTGCTGGCAGGGGCTGAAGCTTTCTTT
CASSLLAGAEAFF
>TRBJ2-7|TRBV5-1|NA|NA
TGCGCCAGCAGCTTGGCAGATTACTACGAGCAGTACTTC
CASSLADYYEQYF
>TRBJ2-7|TRBV7-8|NA|NA
TGTGCCAGCAGCTTATTTCCGGGGTGGCGTCTCGAGCAGTACTTC
CASSLFPGWRLEQYF
>TRBJ1-1|TRBV6-5|NA|NA
TGTGCCAGCACCTCTGGGGGCGCGGGGGGAACTGAAGCTTTCTTT
CASTSGGAGGTEAFF
>TRBJ2-1|TRBV7-3|TRBD2|NA
TGTGCCAGCAGCCAAAGGGGACTAGCGTCCGATGAGCAGTTCTTC
CASSQRGLASDEQFF
>TRBJ1-1|TRBV28|TRBD1|NA
TGTGCCAGCAGCCGACCCGGGACAGGGACCTACACTGAAGCTTTCTTT
CASSRPGTGTYTEAFF
>TRBJ1-2|TRBV15|NA|NA
TGTGCCACCAGCAGAGGGGACGGCTCAGCAGGCTACACCTTC
CATSRGDGSAGYTF
>TRBJ2-2|TRBV19|TRBD2|NA
TGTGCCAGTAAAGCGGGGGGGCGGCACACCGGGGAGCTGTTTTTT
CASKAGGRHTGELFF
>TRBJ2-3|TRBV19|TRBD1|NA
TGTGCCAGTAGTATTGGGACAGGGTTCGATACGCAGTATTTT
CASSIGTGFDTQYF
>TRBJ1-1|TRBV6-5|NA|NA
TGTGCCACGACCTTAGACAGGTTGAACACTGAAGCTTTCTTT
CATTLDRLNTEAFF
>TRBJ2-7|TRBV18|NA|few
TGTGCCAGCTCGGCCGGGTCTCCCTACGAGCAGTACTTC
CASSAGSPYEQYF
>TRBJ1-2|TRBV10-3|NA|NA
TGTGCCTCAGCACAGGGTAGAGGTGGCTACACCTTC
CASAQGRGGYTF
>TRBJ1-5|TRBV6-5|NA|NA
TGTGCCAGCAGTCTCTATGGGGGTAGCAATCAGCCCCAGCATTTT
CASSLYGGSNQPQHF
>TRBJ2-5|TRBV10-1|TRBD2|NA
TGCGCCAGCAGTGAGGGGGTGACTAGCGAGGACCAGTACTTC
CASSEGVTSEDQYF
>TRBJ1-1|TRBV11-1|NA|NA
TGTGCCAGCAGCGATTGGGCTGACACTGAAGCTTTCTTT
CASSDWADTEAFF
>TRBJ2-7|TRBV19|TRBD2|NA
TGTGCCAGTAGTATCGGACTAGCGGGGGCCGGAGCGGACGAGCAGTACTTC
CASSIGLAGAGADEQYF
>TRBJ2-5|TRBV5-4|TRBD1|once
TGTGCCAGCAGCCGACAGGGGGAGCAAGAGACCCAGTACTTC
CASSRQGEQETQYF
>TRBJ2-1|TRBV28|TRBD1|NA
TGTGCCAGCAGTTTAATCGGGACAGGGCAAGATGAGCAGTTCTTC
CASSLIGTGQDEQFF
>TRBJ1-2|TRBV15|TRBD1|NA
TGTGCCACCAGCAGAGAACAGGGGGCCTTGGGCTACACCTTC
CATSREQGALGYTF
>TRBJ2-2|TRBV5-1|TRBD2|NA
TGCGCCAGCAGCCCCCCGGGAGGGGGCACCGGGGAGCTGTTTTTT
CASSPPGGGTGELFF
>TRBJ2-7|TRBV4-3|TRBD2|NA
TGCGCCAGCAGCCCCGGACTAGCGGACTACGAGCAGTACTTC
CASSPGLADYEQYF
>TRBJ1-6|TRBV20-1|TRBD1|NA
TGCAGTGCTAGTAAGGGACAGCAGAATTCACCCCTCCACTTT
CSASKGQQNSPLHF
>TRBJ1-6|TRBV7-9|NA|NA
TGTGCCAGCAGACTACAAGGGAATTCACCCCTCCACTTT
CASRLQGNSPLHF
>TRBJ1-1|TRBV11-3|NA|NA
TGTGCCAGCAGCCGCAAATTCGGGACTGAAGCTTTCTTT
CASSRKFGTEAFF
>TRBJ1-2|TRBV9|TRBD1|NA
TGTGCCAGCAGCTCTCGGGGGACAGGGGGCTATGGCTACACCTTC
CASSSRGTGGYGYTF
>TRBJ2-5|TRBV7-6|TRBD1|NA
TGTGCCAGCAGCCCGGGACAGGCCGGGCAGACCCAGTACTTC
CASSPGQAGQTQYF
>TRBJ1-3|TRBV7-2|NA|NA
TGTGCCAGCAGCTTAGGTGATTTCTCTGGAAACACCATATATTTT
CASSLGDFSGNTIYF
>TRBJ2-1|TRBV3-1/TRBV3-2|NA|few
TGTGCCAGCAGCCTCATAGCCTTAGGTTACAATGAGCAGTTCTTC
CASSLIALGYNEQFF
>TRBJ2-2|TRBV29-1|NA|NA
TGCAGCGTTGGAGACAGCTACACCGGGGAGCTGTTTTTT
CSVGDSYTGELFF
>TRBJ2-7|TRBV2|TRBD2|NA
TGTGCCAGCAGTGACGGAGCGGGGGGGCCCCACGAGCAGTACTTC
CASSDGAGGPHEQYF
>TRBJ2-7|TRBV27|NA|NA
TGTGCCAGCAGTTTGCGCACGGGACAATTATACGAGCAGTACTTC
CASSLRTGQLYEQYF
>TRBJ1-5|TRBV9|NA|NA
TGTGCCAGCAGCCCCGGGAGGGGAAGCAATCAGCCCCAGCATTTT
CASSPGRGSNQPQHF
>TRBJ2-1|TRBV27|NA|NA
TGTGCCAGCGACTATACCGGGACGGCCAGGAATGAGCAGTTCTTC
CASDYTGTARNEQFF
>TRBJ1-1|TRBV12-3/TRBV12-4|NA|NA
TGTGCCAGCAGCAAAGAGAAGAACACTGAAGCTTTCTTT
CASSKEKNTEAFF
>TRBJ1-1|TRBV19|TRBD1|NA
TGTGCCAGTAGTATTGCCGGGACAGTGAACACTGAAGCTTTCTTT
CASSIAGTVNTEAFF
>TRBJ1-1|TRBV27|NA|NA
TGTGCCAGCAGTAGTCAGAAGAACACTGAAGCTTTCTTT
CASSSQKNTEAFF
>TRBJ1-1|TRBV19|NA|once
TGTGCCAGTAGTATAAAACCGAACACTGAAGCTTTCTTT
CASSIKPNTEAFF
>TRBJ2-7|TRBV14|NA|NA
TGTGCCAGCAGCCATTTTAACACCGGGACCGGGAGCGAGCAGTACTTC
CASSHFNTGTGSEQYF
>TRBJ1-1|TRBV5-1|NA|NA
TGCGCCAGCAGCTTGGTTGGGGGAAAGGACACTGAAGCTTTCTTT
CASSLVGGKDTEAFF
>TRBJ2-7|TRBV29-1|TRBD2|NA
TGCAGCGTTGAAGGGGTGGCTAGCGGGGGTTACGAGCAGTACTTC
CSVEGVASGGYEQYF
>TRBJ2-5|TRBV3-1/TRBV3-2|NA|NA
TGTGCCAGCAGCCAAGGCCCTTACCAAGAGACCCAGTACTTC
CASSQGPYQETQYF
>TRBJ1-1|TRBV5-1|TRBD1|NA
TGCGCCAGCAGCTGGGGGGACAGGCGCCCCTCCGAAGCTTTCTTT
CASSWGDRRPSEAFF
>TRBJ1-6|TRBV11-3|TRBD1|NA
TGTGCCAGCAGCTTAGCATCCTACAGGGGGCCGGATTCACCCCTCCACTTT
CASSLASYRGPDSPLHF
>TRBJ2-2|TRBV7-8|TRBD1|NA
TGTGCCAGCAGCTTAGTGGGCAGGGGGCGAGATGGCGGGGAGCTGTTTTTT
CASSLVGRGRDGGELFF
>TRBJ1-1|TRBV4-3|TRBD1|NA
TGCGCCAGCAGCCAAGACGAGGGGGCTGAGGCTTTCTTT
CASSQDEGAEAFF